This note documents a single TCR beta chain sequence. Its antigen is still unknown. Per-base quality was not reported, and no clone a single base away is much larger than it. The approximately 39 donors, aged about 6 to 95 years, were systemically healthy Caucasian individuals from Russia. Approximately 9.3 milliliters of peripheral blood were drawn from each donor into EDTA-treated Vacutainer tubes. Ficoll-Paque density-gradient centrifugation was used to isolate PBMCs, with at least 6.5 million per sample. Trizol reagent was used to extract total RNA from the PBMCs, yielding at least 5 micrograms per sample. The percentages of naive CD45RAhigh/CD27high T cells were determined by flow cytometry on a PBMC aliquot from every donor. Library preparation employed 5' RACE. This sample was sequenced with an Illumina HiSeq 2500. A second roughly 7 to 11 cycle PCR used a sample-barcoded 5' primer and a J-beta primer mix. Each TCR beta cDNA molecule received a unique molecular identifier from a template-switch 5' adaptor carrying 12 random nucleotides. Each sample yielded at least 3 million CDR3-containing paired-end reads. The Mint cDNA synthesis kit, primed by a TRBC-specific oligonucleotide, was used to synthesize first-strand cDNA from all RNA. After uracil-DNA glycosylase treatment, a first 18-cycle PCR used universal primers M1SS and BC2_uni_R on all cDNA. As for the authors' bioinformatics: Normalization of each sample was performed by random selection of 1 million high-quality reads, each carrying a distinct molecular identifier. Instead of being binned into consensus sequences, reads with shared molecular identifiers were discarded. CDR3 identification, clonotype clustering and error correction used MiTCR with a Q25 quality threshold and the strictest error-elimination algorithm. A nonparametric unseen species model with Euler transformation was used to estimate a lower bound on total TCR beta diversity. Starting from the raw public reads, TCRdb applied fastp trimming at Q25, assembled clones with MiXCR and retained in-frame beta chains. All rows with the same CDR3 protein become a single entry with the most common DNA and genes. The V and J calls follow TCRdb's processing rather than the paper's. In this sample the table shows 1.5 million or so distinct CDR3 sequences, roughly 40% of which occur a single time. 7.9% of the sample is held by the ten biggest clonotypes.

The sample originates from a study of blood T cells in healthy people across ages (dated by TCRdb to 2014 to 2015). Regarding the complete study: In model experiments, roughly one uniquely barcoded TCR beta cDNA molecule per two T cells was captured by template switching. Using deep sequencing normalized with unique cDNA molecular identifiers, the study measured how TCR beta repertoire diversity changes with age. The donors were divided into four age groups: young (average about 16 years), middle-aged (around 37), aged (about 60) and long-lived (about 84). To avoid experimental bias, donors of different ages were randomly spread across the sequencing lanes. Two additional independent replicas of 1 million unique cDNA reads from the same blood draw were analyzed for two donors (one aged 18 to 30 and one aged 80 or older). The research as a whole found: Conclusive comparison of naive and antigen-experienced compartments was prevented by the profiling of bulk unsorted PBMCs. Because donor CMV infection status was unknown, age-related changes in expanded clonotypes were potentially confounded. Compared with the aged group, the long-lived group had more naive CD4+ T cells, fewer expanded clones and increased TCR diversity, suggesting age selection. Observed TCR beta diversity per million T cells fell roughly linearly with age, and a significant reduction was already apparent by age around 36. A strong correlation was found between observed TCR beta diversity and the percentage of naive T cells measured by flow cytometry. Estimates of total diversity from one million sequenced T cells were regarded as lower bounds and underestimates.

Ends trimmed: V by 3 bases, J by 8 bases; bases unmatched to a gene: 7. Spanning cysteine to phenylalanine, the CDR3 consists of 14 amino acids. The entry retains the CDR3 DNA only, 42 bases that are in frame from base 1. The germline V gene encodes CDR1 SGHAT and CDR2 FQNNGV. The TCR was taken from a woman younger than 30 in good health. Here the chain combines TRBV11-2 and TRBJ2-1, with TRBD2 identical over 7 junction bases. Sequencing was done on a sample of blood. The DNA is as follows: TGTGCCAGCAGCTTGGGCGGGAGTTATCATGAGCAGTTCTTC. It is translated as CASSLGGSYHEQFF.